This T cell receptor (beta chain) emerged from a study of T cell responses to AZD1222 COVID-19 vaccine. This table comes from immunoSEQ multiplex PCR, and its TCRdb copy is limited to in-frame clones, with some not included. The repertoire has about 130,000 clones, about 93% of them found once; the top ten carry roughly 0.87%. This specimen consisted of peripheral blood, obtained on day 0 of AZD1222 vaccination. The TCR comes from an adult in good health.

The CDR3 loop is CSASGRDPLYGYTF. CDR3 bases: TGCAGTGCTAGTGGCAGGGACCCCCTTTATGGCTACACCTTC. This rearrangement joins TRBV20-1 to TRBJ1-2, with a tentative D call TRBD1 (5 bases). Germline CDR1 and CDR2: DFQATT and SNEGSKA (reference sequence). V lost 3 bases to trimming and J lost 5 bases, with 16 bases between them. CDR3 size: 14 residues.